This note documents a single T cell receptor (beta chain) sequence. The CDR3 consists of 15 residues. V dropped 6 bases and J dropped 3 bases, with 17 bases sitting between them. Germline-derived CDR1 and CDR2 are MNHNY and SVGAGI (reference sequence). The data stem from a study of shared clonotypes between healthy human individuals. Data came from immunoSEQ multiplex PCR; TCRdb stores just in-frame clones and leaves some out. The sample carries roughly 2.5 million clones, more than 90% recorded once. The clonotype was recovered from a man younger than 35 in good health. The sequencing input was naive CD4+ T cells sorted from blood. Sample subset: CD45RA+ positively selected. This chain links TRBV6-6 with TRBJ1-2, with D possibly TRBD1 on 6 matching bases. In nucleotides, the CDR3 is TGTGCCAGCAGGCTCGTACAGGGTTATGACTATGGCTACACCTTC. Amino acids: CASRLVQGYDYGYTF.